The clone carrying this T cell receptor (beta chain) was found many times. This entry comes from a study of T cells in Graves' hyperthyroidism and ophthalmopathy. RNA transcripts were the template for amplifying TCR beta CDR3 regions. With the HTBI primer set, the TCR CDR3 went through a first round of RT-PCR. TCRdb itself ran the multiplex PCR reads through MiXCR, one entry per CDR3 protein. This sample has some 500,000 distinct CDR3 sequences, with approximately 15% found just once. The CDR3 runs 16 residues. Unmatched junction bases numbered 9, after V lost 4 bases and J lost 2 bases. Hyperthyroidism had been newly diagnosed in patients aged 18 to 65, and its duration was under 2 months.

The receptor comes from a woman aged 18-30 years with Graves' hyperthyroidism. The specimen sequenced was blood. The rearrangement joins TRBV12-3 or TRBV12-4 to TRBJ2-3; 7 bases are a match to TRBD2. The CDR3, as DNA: TGTGCCAGCAGTTCCCCGACTAGCCCCTCCACAGATACGCAGTATTTT. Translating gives CASSSPTSPSTDTQYF.